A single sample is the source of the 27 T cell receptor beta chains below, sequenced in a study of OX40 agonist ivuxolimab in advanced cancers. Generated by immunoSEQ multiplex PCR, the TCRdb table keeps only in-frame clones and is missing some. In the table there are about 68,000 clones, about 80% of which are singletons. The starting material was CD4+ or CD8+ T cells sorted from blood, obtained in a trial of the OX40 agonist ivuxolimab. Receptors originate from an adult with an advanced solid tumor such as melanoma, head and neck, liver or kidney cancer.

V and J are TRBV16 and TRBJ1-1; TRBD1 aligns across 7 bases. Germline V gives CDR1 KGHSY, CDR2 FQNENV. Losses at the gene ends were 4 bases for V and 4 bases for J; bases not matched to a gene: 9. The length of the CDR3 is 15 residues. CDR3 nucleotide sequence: TGTGCCAGCAGCCCCATGGGGTCAGGGGGCACTGAAGCTTTCTTT. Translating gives CASSPMGSGGTEAFF.

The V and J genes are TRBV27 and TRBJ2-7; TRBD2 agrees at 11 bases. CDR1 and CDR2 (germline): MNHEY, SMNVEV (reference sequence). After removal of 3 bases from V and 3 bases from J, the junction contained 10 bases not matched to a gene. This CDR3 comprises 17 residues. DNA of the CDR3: TGTGCCAGCAGTTTTTTATTGACTAGCGGGACAAACTACGAGCAGTACTTC. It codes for CASSFLLTSGTNYEQYF.

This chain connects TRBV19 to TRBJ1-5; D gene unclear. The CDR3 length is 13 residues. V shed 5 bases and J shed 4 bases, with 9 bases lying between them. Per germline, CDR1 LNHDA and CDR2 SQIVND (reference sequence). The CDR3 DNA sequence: TGTGCCAGTAGTGATCAGTTTAATCAGCCCCAGCATTTT. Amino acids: CASSDQFNQPQHF. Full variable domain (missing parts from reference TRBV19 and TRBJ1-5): DGGITQSPKYLFRKEGQNVTLSCEQNLNHDAMYWYRQDPGQGLRLIYYSQIVNDFQKGDIAEGYSVSREKKESFPLTVTSAQKNPTAFYLCASSDQFNQPQHFGDGTRLSIL.

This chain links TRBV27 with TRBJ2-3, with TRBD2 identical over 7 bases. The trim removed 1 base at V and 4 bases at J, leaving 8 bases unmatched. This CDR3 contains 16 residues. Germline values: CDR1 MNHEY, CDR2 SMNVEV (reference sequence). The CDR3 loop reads CASSLLALGRADTQYF. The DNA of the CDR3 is TGTGCCAGCAGTTTATTAGCCCTAGGGAGGGCAGATACGCAGTATTTT.

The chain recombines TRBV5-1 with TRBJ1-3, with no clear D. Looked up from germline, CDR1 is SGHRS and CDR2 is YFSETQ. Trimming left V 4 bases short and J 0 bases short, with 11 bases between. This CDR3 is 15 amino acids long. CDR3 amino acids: CASSGNIASGNTIYF. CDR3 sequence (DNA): TGCGCCAGCAGCGGCAATATAGCCTCTGGAAACACCATATATTTT.

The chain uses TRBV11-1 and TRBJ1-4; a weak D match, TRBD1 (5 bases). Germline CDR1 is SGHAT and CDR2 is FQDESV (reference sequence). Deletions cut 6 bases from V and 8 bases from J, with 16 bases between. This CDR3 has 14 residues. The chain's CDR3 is CASSLGSKGEKLFF. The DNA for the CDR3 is TGTGCCAGCAGTCTCGGGTCGAAGGGGGAAAAACTGTTTTTT.

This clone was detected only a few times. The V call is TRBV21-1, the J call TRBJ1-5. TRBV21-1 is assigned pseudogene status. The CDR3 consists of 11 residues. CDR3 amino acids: CASSGDQPQHF. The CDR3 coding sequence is TGTGCCAGCAGCGGGGATCAGCCCCAGCATTTT.

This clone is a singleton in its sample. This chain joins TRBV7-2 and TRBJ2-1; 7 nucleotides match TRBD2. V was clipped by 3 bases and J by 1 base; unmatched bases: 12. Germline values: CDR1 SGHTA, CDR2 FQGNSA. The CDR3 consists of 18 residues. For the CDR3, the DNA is TGTGCCAGCAGCTTCCAGGCGGGGGTCACCCGTTCCTACAATGAGCAGTTCTTC. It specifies CASSFQAGVTRSYNEQFF.

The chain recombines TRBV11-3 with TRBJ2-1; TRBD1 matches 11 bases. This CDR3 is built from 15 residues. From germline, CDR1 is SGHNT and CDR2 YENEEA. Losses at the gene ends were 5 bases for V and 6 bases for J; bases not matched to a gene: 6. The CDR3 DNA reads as TGTGCCAGCAGCCTTAGGGGGACAGGGGGCAATGAGCAGTTCTTC. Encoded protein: CASSLRGTGGNEQFF.

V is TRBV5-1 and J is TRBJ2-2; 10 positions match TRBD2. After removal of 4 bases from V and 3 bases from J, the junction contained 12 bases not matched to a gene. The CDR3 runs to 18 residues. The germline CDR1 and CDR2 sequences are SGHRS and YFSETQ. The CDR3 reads CASSPPLLAGPDTGELFF. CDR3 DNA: TGCGCCAGCAGCCCCCCTTTACTAGCGGGGCCCGACACCGGGGAGCTGTTTTTT.

Here the CDR3 reads CASSPVNGPGGSYNEQFF. CDR3 DNA: TGTGCCAGCAGCCCGGTTAACGGGCCGGGAGGCTCCTACAATGAGCAGTTCTTC. The chain uses TRBV5-4 and TRBJ2-1, with TRBD2 matching 7 bases. J gave up 0 bases and V 4 bases, and 13 bases lay outside the gene matches. Germline lookup yields CDR1 SGHNT and CDR2 YYREEE (reference sequence). CDR3 length equals 18 residues.

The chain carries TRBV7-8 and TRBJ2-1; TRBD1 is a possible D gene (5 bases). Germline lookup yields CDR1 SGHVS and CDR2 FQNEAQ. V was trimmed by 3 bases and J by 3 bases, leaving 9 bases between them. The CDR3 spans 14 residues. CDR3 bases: TGTGCCAGCAGCTTTGAACAGGTCTACAATGAGCAGTTCTTC. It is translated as CASSFEQVYNEQFF.

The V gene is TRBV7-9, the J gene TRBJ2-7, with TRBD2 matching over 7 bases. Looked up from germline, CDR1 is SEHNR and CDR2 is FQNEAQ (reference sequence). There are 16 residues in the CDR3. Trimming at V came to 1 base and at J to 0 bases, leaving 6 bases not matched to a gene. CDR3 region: CASSLVGGSPSYEQYF. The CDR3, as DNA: TGTGCCAGCAGCTTAGTGGGAGGGTCCCCCTCCTACGAGCAGTACTTC.

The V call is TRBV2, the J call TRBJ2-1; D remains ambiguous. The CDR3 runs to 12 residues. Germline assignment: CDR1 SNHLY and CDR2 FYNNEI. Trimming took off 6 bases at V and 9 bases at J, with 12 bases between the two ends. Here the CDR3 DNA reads TGTGCCAGCAGGACCGAGTACGGTGAGCAGTTCTTC. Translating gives CASRTEYGEQFF.

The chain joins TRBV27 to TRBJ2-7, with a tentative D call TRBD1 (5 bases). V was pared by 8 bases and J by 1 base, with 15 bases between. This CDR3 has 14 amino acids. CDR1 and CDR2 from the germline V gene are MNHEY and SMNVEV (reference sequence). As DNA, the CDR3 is TGTGCCAGCCACTCATCGACAGCTTCCTACGAGCAGTACTTC. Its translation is CASHSSTASYEQYF.

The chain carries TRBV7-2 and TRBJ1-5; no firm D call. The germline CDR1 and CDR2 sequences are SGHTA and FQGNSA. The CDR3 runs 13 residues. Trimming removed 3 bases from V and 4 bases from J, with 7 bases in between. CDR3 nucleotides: TGTGCCAGCAGCTTTGGCGGAAATCAGCCCCAGCATTTT. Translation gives CASSFGGNQPQHF.

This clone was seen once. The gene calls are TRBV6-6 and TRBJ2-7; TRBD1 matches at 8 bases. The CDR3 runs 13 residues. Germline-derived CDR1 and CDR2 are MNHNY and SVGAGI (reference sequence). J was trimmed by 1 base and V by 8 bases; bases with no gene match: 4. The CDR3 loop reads CASEDRESYEQYF. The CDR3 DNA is TGTGCCAGCGAGGACAGGGAATCCTACGAGCAGTACTTC.

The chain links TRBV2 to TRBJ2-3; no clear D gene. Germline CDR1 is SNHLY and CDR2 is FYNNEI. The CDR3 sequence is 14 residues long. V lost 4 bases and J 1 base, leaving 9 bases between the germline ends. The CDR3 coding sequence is TGTGCCAGCAGTGGTGCCCGGGGCACAGATACGCAGTATTTT. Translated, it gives CASSGARGTDTQYF.

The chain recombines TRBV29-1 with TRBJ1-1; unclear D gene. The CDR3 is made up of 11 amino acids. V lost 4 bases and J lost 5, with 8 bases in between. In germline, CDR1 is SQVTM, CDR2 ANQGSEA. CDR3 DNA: TGCAGCGTTGGTTATCGGACTGAAGCTTTCTTT. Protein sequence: CSVGYRTEAFF.

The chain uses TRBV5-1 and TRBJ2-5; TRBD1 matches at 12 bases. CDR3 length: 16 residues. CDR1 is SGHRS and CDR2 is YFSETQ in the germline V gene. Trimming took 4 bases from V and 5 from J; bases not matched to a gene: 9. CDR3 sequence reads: CASSIAGTGGGETQYF. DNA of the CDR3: TGCGCCAGCAGCATAGCCGGGACAGGGGGCGGGGAGACCCAGTACTTC.

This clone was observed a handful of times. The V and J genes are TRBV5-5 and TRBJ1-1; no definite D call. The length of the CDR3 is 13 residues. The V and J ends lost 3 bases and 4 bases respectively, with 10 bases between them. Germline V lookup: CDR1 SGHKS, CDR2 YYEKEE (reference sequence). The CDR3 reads CASSSAGSTEAFF. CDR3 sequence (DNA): TGTGCCAGCAGCTCAGCGGGGAGCACTGAAGCTTTCTTT.

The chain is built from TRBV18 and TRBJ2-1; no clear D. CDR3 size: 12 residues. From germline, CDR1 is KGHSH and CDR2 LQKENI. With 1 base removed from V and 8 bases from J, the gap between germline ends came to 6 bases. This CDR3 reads CASSPQRDEQFF. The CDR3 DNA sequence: TGTGCCAGCTCACCACAACGGGATGAGCAGTTCTTC.

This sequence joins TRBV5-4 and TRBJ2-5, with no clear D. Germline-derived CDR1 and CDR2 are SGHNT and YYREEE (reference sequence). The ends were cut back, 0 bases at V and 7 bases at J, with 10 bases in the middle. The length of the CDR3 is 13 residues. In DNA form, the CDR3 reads TGTGCCAGCAGCTTGGACGGCGTCGTGACCCAGTACTTC. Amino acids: CASSLDGVVTQYF.

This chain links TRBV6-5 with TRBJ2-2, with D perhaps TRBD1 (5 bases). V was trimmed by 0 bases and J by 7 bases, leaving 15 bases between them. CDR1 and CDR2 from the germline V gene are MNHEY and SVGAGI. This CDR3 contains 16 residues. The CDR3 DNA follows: TGTGCCAGCAGTTACTCGGTCCTGGGGCGCGACGGGGAGCTGTTTTTT. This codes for CASSYSVLGRDGELFF.

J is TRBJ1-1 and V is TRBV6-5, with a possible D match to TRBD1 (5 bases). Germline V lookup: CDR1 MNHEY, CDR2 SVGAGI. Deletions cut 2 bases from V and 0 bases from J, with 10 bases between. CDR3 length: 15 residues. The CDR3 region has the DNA TGTGCCAGCAGTTACCAGACAGCATTGAACACTGAAGCTTTCTTT. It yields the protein CASSYQTALNTEAFF.

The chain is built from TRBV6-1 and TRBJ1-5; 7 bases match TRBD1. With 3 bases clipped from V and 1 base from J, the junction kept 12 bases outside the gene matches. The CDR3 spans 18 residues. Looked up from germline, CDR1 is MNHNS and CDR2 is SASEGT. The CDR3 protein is CASSDQGQKGVSNQPQHF. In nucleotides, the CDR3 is TGTGCCAGCAGTGACCAGGGACAGAAAGGGGTAAGCAATCAGCCCCAGCATTTT.

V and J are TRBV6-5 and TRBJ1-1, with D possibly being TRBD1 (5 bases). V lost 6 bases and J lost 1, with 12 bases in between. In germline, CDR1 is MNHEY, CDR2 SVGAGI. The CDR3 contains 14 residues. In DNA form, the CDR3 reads TGTGCCAGCAGCGACGCCAGGGCGAACACTGAAGCTTTCTTT. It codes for CASSDARANTEAFF.